The text below deals with one TCR beta chain. Libraries were prepared by immunoSEQ multiplex PCR; TCRdb keeps only in-frame clonotypes and omits some of them. The sample has about 300,000 clones; roughly 88% are singletons. The sample comes from a study of blood T cell repertoires in COVID-19. Study background: The origin of the acute and convalescent COVID-19 samples was the United States, Italy and Spain.

The CDR3 covers 15 residues. CDR1 is KGHSH, CDR2 LQKENI, per germline. V gave up 6 bases and J gave up 1 base; unmatched junction bases: 3. The age range of participants was about 18 to 100 years, with residence in under 30 US areas. Clinical history as reported by participants underpinned cohort assignment. Cohort 3 recovery required two negative PCRs, clearance, or symptom resolution. This sequence joins TRBV18 and TRBJ2-6; 7 bases map to TRBD1. Sequencing input: PBMCs or T cells enriched from blood (not recorded which). This clonotype originated in a man younger than 40 who had recovered from COVID-19. The CDR3 loop is CASSSQGSGANVLTF. For the CDR3, the DNA is TGTGCCAGCTCCTCACAGGGGTCTGGGGCCAACGTCCTGACTTTC.